This TCR beta chain was obtained from a study of T cell clonotyping in hematopoietic cell transplantation. Whole-study results and caveats: At the given depth, recipient repertoires were over 95% de novo clonotypes. Recipient TCR diversity dropped after transplant; expanded clonotypes rose from day 30 to 180.

Note on this clone: The antigen is undetermined.

Germline V gene lookup returns CDR1 MDHEN and CDR2 SYDVKM. The CDR3 is 14 amino acids. Between the trimmed V and J ends, which lost 4 bases and 8 bases, there was a span of 17 bases. TCRdb keeps only in-frame clones here, not all; method: immunoSEQ multiplex PCR. The sample contains approximately 30,000 clones, more than 90% of which appear only once. The material sequenced was peripheral blood mononuclear cells. The chain combines TRBV28 with TRBJ1-2, with D possibly matching TRBD1 (6 bases). The source of this sequence is a man between 45 and 60 years old in good health. Some clones in this sample may be carry-over from other donors' samples. Written as DNA, the CDR3 is TGTGCCAGCAGTTCAGGGGTTGCGGGTTTGGGCTACACCTTC. As protein: CASSSGVAGLGYTF.